This T cell receptor (beta chain) stems from a study of T cell clones after liver transplantation. Study context: Three of the eight recipients were HCV-positive; the rest had non-autoimmune, non-viral transplant indications.

Details on this clone: Antigen unknown.

Sorting of unstimulated PBMCs yielded separate CD3+CD4+ and CD3+CD8+ fractions. Findings and limits, study-wide: Rather than being deleted, graft donor-reactive T cells may have moved into the graft.

The CDR3 is 14 amino acids. Germline lookup yields CDR1 KGHSH and CDR2 LQKENI. Produced via immunoSEQ multiplex PCR; TCRdb's table is partial and in-frame only. The top ten clones hold just under 50% of a sample with 12,000 to 15,000 clones, 92% of them seen once. The material sequenced was CD8+ T cells from blood, taken before liver transplant. This receptor was obtained from a human donor who received a liver transplant. The chain is built from TRBV18 and TRBJ2-5; D might be TRBD1 (5 bases). The J call may be faulty, since TRBJ2-7 better matches the DNA end. CDR3 DNA: TGTGCCAGCTCACCGGAGACAGAGGAATACGAGCAGTACTTC. Protein product: CASSPETEEYEQYF.